This TCR beta chain stems from a study of vaccination effects on CD4 cells after COVID-19. Study findings and constraints: Late in the post-vaccination period, infection-induced and vaccine-induced clones underwent marked clonal contraction. Healthy vaccine recipients' vaccine-induced clones were almost all SARS-CoV-2 mono-reactive.

Data came from immunoSEQ multiplex PCR; TCRdb stores just in-frame clones and leaves some out. The sample shows about 55,000 clones, under 70% of them seen only once. Antigen-specific CD4+ T cells expanded by the ViraFEST assay with viral peptide pools were then sequenced. Having been cultured for less than 12 days, the cells underwent CD4+ T cell isolation. All vaccine recipients tested negative for nucleocapsid antibodies and had never contracted SARS-CoV-2 infection. With regard to this clone: Antigen: not known.

This material consisted of CD4+ T cells from PBMCs cultured with SARS-CoV-2 spike peptides, taken before COVID-19 vaccination. This TCR was recovered from a human donor who received a COVID-19 vaccine.

The CDR3 nucleotides read TGCAGCGTTGATTCCACTAGCGGGGGTACCTACAATGAGCAGTTCTTC. This translates into CSVDSTSGGTYNEQFF. The rearrangement uses TRBV29-1 and TRBJ2-1; 11 bases agree with TRBD2. Germline-derived CDR1 and CDR2 are SQVTM and ANQGSEA. After removal of 3 bases from V and 2 bases from J, the junction contained 6 bases not matched to a gene. CDR3 length equals 16 residues.